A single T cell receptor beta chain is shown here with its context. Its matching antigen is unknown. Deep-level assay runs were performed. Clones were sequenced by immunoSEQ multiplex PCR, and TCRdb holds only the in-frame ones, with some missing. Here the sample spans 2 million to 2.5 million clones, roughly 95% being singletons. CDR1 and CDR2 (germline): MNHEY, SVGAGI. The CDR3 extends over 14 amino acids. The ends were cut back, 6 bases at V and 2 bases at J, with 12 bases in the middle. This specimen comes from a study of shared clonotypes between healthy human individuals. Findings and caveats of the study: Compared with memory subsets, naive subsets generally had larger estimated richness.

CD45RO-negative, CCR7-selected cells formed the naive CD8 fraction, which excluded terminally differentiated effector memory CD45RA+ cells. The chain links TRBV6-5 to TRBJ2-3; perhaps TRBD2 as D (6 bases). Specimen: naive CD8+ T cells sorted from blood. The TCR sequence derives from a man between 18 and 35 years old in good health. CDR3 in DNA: TGTGCCAGCAGGGAGGGGTTTTCCACAGATACGCAGTATTTT. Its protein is CASREGFSTDTQYF.